The clone carrying this TCR beta chain has only one observation. Trimming took 5 bases from V and 8 from J, leaving 9 bases between them. The CDR3 has 11 residues. The germline V gene encodes CDR1 SNHLY and CDR2 FYNNEI. These data come from a study of shared clonotypes between healthy human individuals. The table came from immunoSEQ multiplex PCR; TCRdb's copy has only in-frame clones and leaves some out. Of about 2.3 million clones listed, 80% to 95% are singletons. This chain joins TRBV2 and TRBJ1-2; possible D gene TRBD1, 6 bases. Input material: naive CD4+ T cells from PBMCs. The subset is: CD45RA+ positively selected. This receptor was obtained from a man aged 18-30 years in good health. Some clones in this sample may be carry-over from other donors' samples. CDR3 sequence: CASSQGRGYTF. The CDR3 bases are TGTGCCAGCAGTCAGGGGAGGGGCTACACCTTC.